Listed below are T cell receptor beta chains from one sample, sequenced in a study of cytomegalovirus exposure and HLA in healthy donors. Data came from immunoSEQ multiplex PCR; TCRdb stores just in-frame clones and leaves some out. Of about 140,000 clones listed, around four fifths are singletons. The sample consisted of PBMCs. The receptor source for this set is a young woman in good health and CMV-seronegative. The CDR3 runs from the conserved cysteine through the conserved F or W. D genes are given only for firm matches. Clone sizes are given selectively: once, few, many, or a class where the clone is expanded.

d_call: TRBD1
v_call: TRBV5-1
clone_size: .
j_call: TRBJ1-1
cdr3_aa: CASSLGRQGPEAFF
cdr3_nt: TGCGCCAGCAGCTTGGGGCGACAGGGGCCGGAAGCTTTCTTT

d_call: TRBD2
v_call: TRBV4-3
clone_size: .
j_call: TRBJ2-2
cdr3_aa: CASSQGLAGGLSTGELFF
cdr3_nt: TGCGCCAGCAGCCAAGGACTAGCGGGGGGGCTTTCCACCGGGGAGCTGTTTTTT

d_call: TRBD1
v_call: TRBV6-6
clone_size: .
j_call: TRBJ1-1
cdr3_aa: CASRTTGVDWSEAFF
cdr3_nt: TGTGCCAGCAGAACGACAGGGGTCGATTGGTCTGAAGCTTTCTTT

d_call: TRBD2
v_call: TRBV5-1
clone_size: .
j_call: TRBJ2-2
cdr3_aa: CASSPERGGGGELFF
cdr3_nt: TGCGCCAGCAGCCCGGAGCGGGGGGGCGGCGGGGAGCTGTTTTTT

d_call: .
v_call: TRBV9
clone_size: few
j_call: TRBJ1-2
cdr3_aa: CASSVDSTLYGYTF
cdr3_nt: TGTGCCAGCAGCGTCGACAGCACTCTCTATGGCTACACCTTC

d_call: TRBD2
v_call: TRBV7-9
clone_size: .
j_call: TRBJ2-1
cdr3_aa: CASSSTSGGVSGEQFF
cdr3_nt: TGTGCCAGCAGCTCGACTAGCGGGGGGGTTAGCGGTGAGCAGTTCTTC

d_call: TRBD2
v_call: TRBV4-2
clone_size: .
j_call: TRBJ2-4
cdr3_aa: CASSQAGGLAKNIQYF
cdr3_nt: TGTGCCAGCAGCCAGGCGGGGGGGCTAGCCAAAAACATTCAGTACTTC

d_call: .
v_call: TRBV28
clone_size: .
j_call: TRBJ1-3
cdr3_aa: CASTVGQLRSGNTIYF
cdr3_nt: TGTGCCAGCACCGTCGGACAGCTCCGCTCTGGAAACACCATATATTTT

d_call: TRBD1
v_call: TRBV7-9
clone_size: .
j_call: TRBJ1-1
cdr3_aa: CASSPDRVNTEAFF
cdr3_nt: TGTGCCAGCAGCCCGGACAGGGTGAACACTGAAGCTTTCTTT

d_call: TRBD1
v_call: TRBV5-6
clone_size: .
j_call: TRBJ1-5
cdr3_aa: CASSLAGDRGRGQPQHF
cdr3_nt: TGTGCCAGCAGCTTGGCCGGGGACAGGGGGCGAGGTCAGCCCCAGCATTTT

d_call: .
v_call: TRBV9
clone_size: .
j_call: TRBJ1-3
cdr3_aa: CASSGGTYSQTGNTIYF
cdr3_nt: TGTGCCAGCAGCGGAGGAACTTATTCTCAAACTGGAAACACCATATATTTT

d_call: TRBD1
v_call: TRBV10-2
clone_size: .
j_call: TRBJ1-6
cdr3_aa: CASRRQGLGSPLHF
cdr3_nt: TGCGCCAGCAGGAGACAGGGTTTGGGGTCACCCCTCCACTTT

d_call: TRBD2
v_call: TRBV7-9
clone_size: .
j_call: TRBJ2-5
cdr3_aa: CASSFSSGVETQYF
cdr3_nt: TGTGCCAGCAGCTTCTCTAGCGGGGTTGAGACCCAGTACTTC

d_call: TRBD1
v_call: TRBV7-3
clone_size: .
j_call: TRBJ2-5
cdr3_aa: CASSLTPNRGQETQYF
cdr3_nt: TGTGCCAGCAGCTTAACCCCCAACAGGGGACAAGAGACCCAGTACTTC

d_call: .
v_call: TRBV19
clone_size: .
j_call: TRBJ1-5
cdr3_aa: CASSGGRGHQPQHF
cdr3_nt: TGTGCCAGTAGTGGAGGGAGGGGCCATCAGCCCCAGCATTTT

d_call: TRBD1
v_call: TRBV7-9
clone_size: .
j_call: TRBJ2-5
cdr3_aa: CASSWGQGGLQTQYF
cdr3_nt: TGTGCCAGCAGCTGGGGACAGGGGGGATTACAGACCCAGTACTTC

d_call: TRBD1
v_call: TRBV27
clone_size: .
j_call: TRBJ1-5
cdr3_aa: CASSPLGQGRNQPQHF
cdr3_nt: TGTGCCAGCAGCCCCCTCGGACAGGGACGCAATCAGCCCCAGCATTTT

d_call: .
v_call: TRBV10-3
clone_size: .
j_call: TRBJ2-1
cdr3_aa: CAIAGYNEQFF
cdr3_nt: TGTGCCATCGCAGGGTACAATGAGCAGTTCTTC

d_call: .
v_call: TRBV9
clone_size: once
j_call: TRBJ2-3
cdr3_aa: CASSVEAPGDTQYF
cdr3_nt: TGTGCCAGCAGCGTAGAAGCCCCGGGAGATACGCAGTATTTT

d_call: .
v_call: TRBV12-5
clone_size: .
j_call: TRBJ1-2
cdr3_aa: CASGLGSGLGYTF
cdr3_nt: TGTGCTAGTGGTTTGGGGTCCGGACTTGGCTACACCTTC

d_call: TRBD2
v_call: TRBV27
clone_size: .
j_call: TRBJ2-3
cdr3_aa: CASSLFWVLAGAPHYTQYF
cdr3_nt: TGTGCCAGCAGTTTATTCTGGGTACTAGCGGGGGCCCCGCACTATACGCAGTATTTT

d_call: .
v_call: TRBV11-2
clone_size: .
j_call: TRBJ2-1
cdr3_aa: CASSLDYGGNEQFF
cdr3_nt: TGTGCCAGCAGCTTAGATTACGGGGGCAATGAGCAGTTCTTC

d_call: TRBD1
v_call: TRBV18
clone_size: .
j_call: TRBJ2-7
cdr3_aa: CASSPYRDSSYEQYF
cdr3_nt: TGTGCCAGCTCACCATATAGGGACAGCAGCTACGAGCAGTACTTC

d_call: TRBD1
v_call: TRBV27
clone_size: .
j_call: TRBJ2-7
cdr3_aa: CASSWRQGDEQYF
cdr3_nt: TGTGCCAGCAGTTGGCGACAGGGGGACGAGCAGTACTTC

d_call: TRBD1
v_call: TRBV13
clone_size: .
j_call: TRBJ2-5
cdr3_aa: CASSRGTGGGETQYF
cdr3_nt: TGTGCCAGCAGCCGAGGGACAGGGGGCGGGGAGACCCAGTACTTC

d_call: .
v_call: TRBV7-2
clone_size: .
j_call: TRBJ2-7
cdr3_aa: CASSLGQGKAYEQYF
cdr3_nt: TGTGCCAGCAGCTTAGGTCAGGGGAAGGCCTACGAGCAGTACTTC

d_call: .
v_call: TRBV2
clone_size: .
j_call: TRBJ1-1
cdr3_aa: CASRRQTNTEAFF
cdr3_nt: TGTGCCAGCAGAAGACAGACGAACACTGAAGCTTTCTTT

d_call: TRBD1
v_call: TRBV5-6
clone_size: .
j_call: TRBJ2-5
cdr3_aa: CASSSTGTLGETQYF
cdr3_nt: TGTGCCAGCAGCTCGACAGGGACCTTGGGAGAGACCCAGTACTTC

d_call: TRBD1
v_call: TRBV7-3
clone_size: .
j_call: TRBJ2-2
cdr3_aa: CASSPLGQGDTGELFF
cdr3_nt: TGTGCCAGCAGCCCCCTCGGACAGGGGGACACCGGGGAGCTGTTTTTT

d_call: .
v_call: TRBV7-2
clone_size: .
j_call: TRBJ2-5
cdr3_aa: CASSLGGARWETQYF
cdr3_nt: TGTGCCAGCAGCCTAGGCGGGGCTAGGTGGGAGACCCAGTACTTC

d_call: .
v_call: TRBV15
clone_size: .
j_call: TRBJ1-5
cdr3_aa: CATSRDAALRDRQPQHF
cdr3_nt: TGTGCCACCAGCAGAGACGCGGCCTTGAGGGATCGTCAGCCCCAGCATTTT

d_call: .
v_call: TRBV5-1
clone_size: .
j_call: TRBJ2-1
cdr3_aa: CASGRLGAVYNEQFF
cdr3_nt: TGCGCCAGCGGCAGGTTGGGAGCTGTCTACAATGAGCAGTTCTTC

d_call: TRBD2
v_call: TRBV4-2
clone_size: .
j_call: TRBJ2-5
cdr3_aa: CASSQDAGGPGETQYF
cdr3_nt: TGTGCCAGCAGCCAAGACGCGGGGGGGCCTGGAGAGACCCAGTACTTC

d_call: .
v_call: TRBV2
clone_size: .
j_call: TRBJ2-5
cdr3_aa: CASSVRETQYF
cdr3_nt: TGTGCCAGCAGCGTTCGGGAGACCCAGTACTTC

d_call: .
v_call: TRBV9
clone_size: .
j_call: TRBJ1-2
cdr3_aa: CASSVAGHYTF
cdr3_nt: TGTGCCAGCAGCGTAGCTGGGCACTACACCTTC

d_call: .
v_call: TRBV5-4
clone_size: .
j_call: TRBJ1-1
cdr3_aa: CASSPERLNTEAFF
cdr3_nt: TGTGCCAGCAGCCCGGAGCGCCTAAACACTGAAGCTTTCTTT

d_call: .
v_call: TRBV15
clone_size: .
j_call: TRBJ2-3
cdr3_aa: CATSRDLGGTDTQYF
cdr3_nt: TGTGCCACCAGCAGAGATCTAGGCGGGACAGATACGCAGTATTTT

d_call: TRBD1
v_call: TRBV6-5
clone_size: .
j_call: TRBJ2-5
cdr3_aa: CASSYSDRVSQETQYF
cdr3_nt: TGTGCCAGCAGTTACTCGGACAGGGTATCTCAAGAGACCCAGTACTTC

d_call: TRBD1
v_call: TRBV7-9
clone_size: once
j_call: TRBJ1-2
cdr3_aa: CASSRSGGGFSGYTF
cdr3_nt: TGTGCCAGCAGCCGCTCAGGGGGCGGCTTCTCTGGCTACACCTTC

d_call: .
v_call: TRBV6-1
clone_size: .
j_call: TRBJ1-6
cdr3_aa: CASKFVGEHSPLHF
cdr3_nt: TGTGCCAGCAAATTTGTAGGGGAACATTCACCCCTCCACTTT

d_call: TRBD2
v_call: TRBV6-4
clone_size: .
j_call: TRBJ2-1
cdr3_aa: CASSAWGFSGGEREQFF
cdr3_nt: TGTGCCAGCAGTGCCTGGGGGTTTAGCGGGGGGGAACGTGAGCAGTTCTTC

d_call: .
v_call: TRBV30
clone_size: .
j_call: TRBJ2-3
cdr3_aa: CAWSVGGDTQYF
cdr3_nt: TGTGCCTGGAGTGTAGGAGGGGATACGCAGTATTTT

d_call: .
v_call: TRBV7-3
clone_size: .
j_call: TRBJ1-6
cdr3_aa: CASSLNPREPLHF
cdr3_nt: TGTGCCAGCAGCTTAAATCCCAGGGAACCCCTCCACTTT

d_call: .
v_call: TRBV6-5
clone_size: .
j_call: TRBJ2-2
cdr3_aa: CASSYDSRGNTGELFF
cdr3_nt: TGTGCCAGCAGTTACGATTCCAGGGGCAACACCGGGGAGCTGTTTTTT